A single T cell receptor (beta chain) is shown here with its context. The target antigen is unknown. Baseline was the first blood sampling point, followed by cycle 4 day 1 and cycle 7 day 1. CDR3 length equals 16 residues. The V end lost 5 bases, the J end lost 0 bases, and 13 bases lay between the germline ends. Germline V lookup: CDR1 SGHDN, CDR2 FVKESK. The data were taken from a study of OX40 agonist ivuxolimab in advanced cancers. General study points: It was also the case that some nonresponders had low normalized T-cell clonal expansion. Antigen targets of the expanded peripheral T cells went undetermined.

Libraries were prepared by immunoSEQ multiplex PCR; TCRdb keeps only in-frame clonotypes and omits some of them. Among about 37,000 clones listed, roughly 84% were seen once. The material was CD4+ or CD8+ T cells sorted from blood, obtained in a trial of the OX40 agonist ivuxolimab. J is TRBJ2-2 and V is TRBV14; either TRBD1 or TRBD2 may fit D (6 bases each). The source of this sequence is an adult with an advanced solid tumor such as melanoma, head and neck, liver or kidney cancer. CDR3 in DNA: TGTGCCAGCAGCTCAGAGGGGGGCCCGAACACCGGGGAGCTGTTTTTT. This sequence encodes CASSSEGGPNTGELFF.